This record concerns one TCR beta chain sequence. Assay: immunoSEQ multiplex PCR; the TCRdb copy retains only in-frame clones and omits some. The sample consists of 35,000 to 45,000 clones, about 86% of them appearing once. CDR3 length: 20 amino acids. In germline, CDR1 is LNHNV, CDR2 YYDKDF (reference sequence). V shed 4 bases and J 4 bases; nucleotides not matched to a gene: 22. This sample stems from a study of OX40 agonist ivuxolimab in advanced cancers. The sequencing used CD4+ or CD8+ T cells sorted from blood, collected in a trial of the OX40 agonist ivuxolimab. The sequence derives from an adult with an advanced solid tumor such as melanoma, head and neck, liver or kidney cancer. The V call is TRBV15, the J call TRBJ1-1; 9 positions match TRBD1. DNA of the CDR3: TGTGCCACCAGCACCTATGGGGAGGGTCCGGGACAGGGAGGCGGCACTGAAGCTTTCTTT. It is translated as CATSTYGEGPGQGGGTEAFF.